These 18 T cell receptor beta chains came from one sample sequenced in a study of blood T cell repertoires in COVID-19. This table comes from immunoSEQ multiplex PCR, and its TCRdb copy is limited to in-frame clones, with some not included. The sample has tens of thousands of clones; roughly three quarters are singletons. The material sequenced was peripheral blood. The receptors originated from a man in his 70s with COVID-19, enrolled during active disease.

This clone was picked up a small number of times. The CDR3 DNA is TGTGCCAGCAGCCCTAACCAGGGGAACACCGGGGAGCTGTTTTTT. Translated, it gives CASSPNQGNTGELFF. The J gene is TRBJ2-2, the V gene TRBV7-3; possibly TRBD1 for D (5 bases). Trimming removed 5 bases from V and 1 base from J, with 11 bases in between. The CDR3 spans 15 residues. CDR1 is SGHTA, CDR2 FQGTGA, per germline.

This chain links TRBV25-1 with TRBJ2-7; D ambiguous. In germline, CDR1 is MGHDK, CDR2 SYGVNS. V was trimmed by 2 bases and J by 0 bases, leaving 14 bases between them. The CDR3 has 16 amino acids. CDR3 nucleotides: TGTGCCAGCAGTGAACGAGCCGCACACTACTCCTACGAGCAGTACTTC. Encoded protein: CASSERAAHYSYEQYF.

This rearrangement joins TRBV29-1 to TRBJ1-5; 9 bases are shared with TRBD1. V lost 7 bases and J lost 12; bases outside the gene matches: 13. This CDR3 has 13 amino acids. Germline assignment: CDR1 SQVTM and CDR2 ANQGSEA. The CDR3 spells CSALETGGTLQHF. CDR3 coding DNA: TGCAGCGCCTTGGAGACAGGGGGTACACTCCAGCATTTT.

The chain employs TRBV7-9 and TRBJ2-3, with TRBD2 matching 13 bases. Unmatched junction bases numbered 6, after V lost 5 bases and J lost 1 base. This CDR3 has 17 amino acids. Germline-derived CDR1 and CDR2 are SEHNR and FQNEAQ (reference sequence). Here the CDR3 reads CASSHGLAGVGTDTQYF. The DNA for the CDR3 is TGTGCCAGCAGCCACGGACTAGCGGGAGTCGGCACAGATACGCAGTATTTT.

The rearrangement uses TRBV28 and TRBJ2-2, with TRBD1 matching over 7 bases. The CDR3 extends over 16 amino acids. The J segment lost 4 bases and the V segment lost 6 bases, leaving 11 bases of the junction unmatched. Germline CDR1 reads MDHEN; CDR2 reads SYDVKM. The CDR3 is CASRSDRASFTGELFF. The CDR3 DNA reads TGTGCCAGCAGATCCGACAGGGCGTCATTCACCGGGGAGCTGTTTTTT. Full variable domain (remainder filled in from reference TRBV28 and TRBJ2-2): DVKVTQSSRYLVKRTGEKVFLECVQDMDHENMFWYRQDPGLGLRLIYFSYDVKMKEKGDIPEGYSVSREKKERFSLILESASTNQTSMYLCASRSDRASFTGELFFGEGSRLTVL.

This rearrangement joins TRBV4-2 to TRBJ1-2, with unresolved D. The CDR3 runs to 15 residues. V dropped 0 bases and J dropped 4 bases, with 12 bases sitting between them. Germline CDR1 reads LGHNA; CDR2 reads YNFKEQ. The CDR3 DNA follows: TGTGCCAGCAGCCAAGATCCCCTACTAACCTATGGCTACACCTTC. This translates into CASSQDPLLTYGYTF.

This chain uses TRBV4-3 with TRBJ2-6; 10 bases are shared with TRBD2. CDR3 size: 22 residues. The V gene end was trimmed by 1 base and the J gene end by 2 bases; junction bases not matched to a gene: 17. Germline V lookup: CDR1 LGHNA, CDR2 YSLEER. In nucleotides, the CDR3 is TGCGCCAGCAGCCAAGTGCCTAGCGGGAGAACTACCCTGATTGCTGGGGCCAACGTCCTGACTTTC. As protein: CASSQVPSGRTTLIAGANVLTF.

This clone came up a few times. Written as DNA, the CDR3 is TGTGCCAGCAGTGATCCAACAAATCCTAGCGGGAGGGACTCCTACGAGCAGTACTTC. It translates to CASSDPTNPSGRDSYEQYF. The chain links TRBV2 to TRBJ2-7, with 12 bases identical to TRBD2. The CDR3 covers 19 residues. Germline loops: CDR1 SNHLY, CDR2 FYNNEI. V trimming: 3 bases; J trimming: 0 bases; junction bases outside the gene matches: 12. Together with reference TRBV2 and TRBJ2-7, the CDR3 gives the full variable domain: EPEVTQTPSHQVTQMGQEVILRCVPISNHLYFYWYRQILGQKVEFLVSFYNNEISEKSEIFDDQFSVERPDGSNFTLKIRSTKLEDSAMYFCASSDPTNPSGRDSYEQYFGPGTRLTVT.

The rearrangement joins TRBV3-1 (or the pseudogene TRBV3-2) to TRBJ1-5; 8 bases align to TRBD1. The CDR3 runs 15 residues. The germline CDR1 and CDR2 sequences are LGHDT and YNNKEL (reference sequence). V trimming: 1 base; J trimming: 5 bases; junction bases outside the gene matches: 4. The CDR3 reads CASSQGGQGDQPQHF. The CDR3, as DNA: TGTGCCAGCAGCCAAGGAGGACAGGGCGATCAGCCCCAGCATTTT.

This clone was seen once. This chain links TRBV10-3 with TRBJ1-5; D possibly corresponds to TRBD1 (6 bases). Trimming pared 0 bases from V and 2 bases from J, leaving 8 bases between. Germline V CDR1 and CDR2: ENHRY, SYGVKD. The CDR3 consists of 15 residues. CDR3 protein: CAISESAGGNQPQHF. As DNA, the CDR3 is TGTGCCATCAGTGAGTCGGCAGGGGGCAATCAGCCCCAGCATTTT.

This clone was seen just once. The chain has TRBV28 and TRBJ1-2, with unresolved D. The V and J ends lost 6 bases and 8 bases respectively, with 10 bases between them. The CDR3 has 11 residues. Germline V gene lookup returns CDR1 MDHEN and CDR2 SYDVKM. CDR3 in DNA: TGTGCCAGCAGGAACAGTGTAGGCTACACCTTC. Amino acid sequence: CASRNSVGYTF.

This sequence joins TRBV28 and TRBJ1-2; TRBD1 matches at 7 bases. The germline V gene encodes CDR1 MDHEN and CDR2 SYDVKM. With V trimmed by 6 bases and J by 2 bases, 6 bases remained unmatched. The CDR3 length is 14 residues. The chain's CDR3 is CASRTPGQNYGYTF. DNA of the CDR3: TGTGCCAGCAGAACACCGGGACAGAACTATGGCTACACCTTC.

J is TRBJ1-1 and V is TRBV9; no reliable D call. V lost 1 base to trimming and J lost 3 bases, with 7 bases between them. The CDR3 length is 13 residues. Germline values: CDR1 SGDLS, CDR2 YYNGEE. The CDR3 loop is CASSVSQYTEAFF. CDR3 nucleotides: TGTGCCAGCAGCGTAAGTCAGTACACTGAAGCTTTCTTT.

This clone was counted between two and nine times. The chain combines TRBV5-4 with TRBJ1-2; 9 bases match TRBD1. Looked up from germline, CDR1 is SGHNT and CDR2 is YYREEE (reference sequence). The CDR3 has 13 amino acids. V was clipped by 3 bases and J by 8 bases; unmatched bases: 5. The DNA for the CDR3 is TGTGCCAGCAGCTCAAACAGGGGGCTGGGCTACACCTTC. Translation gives CASSSNRGLGYTF.

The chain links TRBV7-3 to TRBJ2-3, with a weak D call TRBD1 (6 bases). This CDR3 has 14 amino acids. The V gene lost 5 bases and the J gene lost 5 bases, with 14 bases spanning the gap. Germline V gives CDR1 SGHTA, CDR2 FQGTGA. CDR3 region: CASSPGTRGDTQYF. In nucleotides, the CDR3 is TGTGCCAGCAGCCCCGGGACCAGGGGAGATACGCAGTATTTT.

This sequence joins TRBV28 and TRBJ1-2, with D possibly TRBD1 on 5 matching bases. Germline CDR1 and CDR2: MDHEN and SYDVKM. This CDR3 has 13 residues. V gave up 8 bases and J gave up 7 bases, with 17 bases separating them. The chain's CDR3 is CASGQRVVRGYTF. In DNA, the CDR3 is TGTGCCAGCGGACAAAGGGTGGTTCGTGGCTACACCTTC.

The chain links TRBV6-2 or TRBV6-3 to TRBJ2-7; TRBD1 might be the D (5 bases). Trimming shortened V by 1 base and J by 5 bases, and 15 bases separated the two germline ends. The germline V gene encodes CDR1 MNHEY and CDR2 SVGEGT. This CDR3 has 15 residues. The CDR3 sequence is CASSYLAGKINEQYF. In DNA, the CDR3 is TGTGCCAGCAGTTACTTGGCAGGGAAGATAAACGAGCAGTACTTC.

CDR3 coding DNA: TGTGCCAGCAGCCTGGGGGCAGGGAGTAGTGAAAAACTGTTTTTT. It is translated as CASSLGAGSSEKLFF. The rearrangement links TRBV7-9 to TRBJ1-4; perhaps TRBD1 as D (6 bases). V was shortened by 5 bases and J by 7 bases, with 17 bases between the two germline ends. The CDR3 extends over 15 amino acids. Germline loops: CDR1 SEHNR, CDR2 FQNEAQ (reference sequence).